This entry concerns a single T cell receptor (beta chain). Germline values: CDR1 SNHLY, CDR2 FYNNEI. The length of the CDR3 is 14 residues. The data stem from a study of blood T cell repertoires in COVID-19. Study background: The study drew acute and convalescent COVID-19 samples from the United States, Italy and Spain. The cDNA or gDNA used as material had been derived from T cells, B-cell-depleted T cells, or PBMCs.

The study drew participants aged about 18 to 89 years from under 30 US areas. Recovery among Cohort 3 donors was established by two negative PCRs, clearance, or symptom resolution. Generated by immunoSEQ multiplex PCR, the TCRdb table keeps only in-frame clones and is missing some. The sample lists about 200,000 clones, 80% to 90% occurring once. This TCR was recovered from a man aged 25 to 45 who had recovered from COVID-19. The chain employs TRBV2 and TRBJ1-1; D might be TRBD1 (5 bases). The material sequenced was PBMCs or T cells enriched from blood (not recorded which). The CDR3 nucleotides read TGTGCGGACAAAGGGGCAGGGCCGAACACTGAAGCTTTCTTT. It translates to CADKGAGPNTEAFF.